This T cell receptor (beta chain) comes out of a study of blood T cell repertoires in COVID-19. Method: immunoSEQ multiplex PCR; TCRdb's copy keeps in-frame clones and lacks some. Among 250,000 to 350,000 clones listed, around 90% were seen once. V lost 4 bases to trimming and J lost 5 bases; unmatched junction nucleotides: 9. CDR3 length: 14 amino acids. Per germline, CDR1 GTSNPN and CDR2 SVGIG (reference sequence). In assigning cohorts, the study relied on participant-reported clinical history. This chain connects TRBV30 to TRBJ2-5, with 8 bases identical to TRBD2. The sample comprised PBMCs or T cells enriched from blood (not recorded which). This receptor was taken from a woman in her twenties or thirties who had recovered from COVID-19. CDR3 residues: CAWKGRGAVETQYF. In DNA form, the CDR3 reads TGTGCCTGGAAAGGGCGGGGGGCGGTGGAGACCCAGTACTTC.